This TCR beta chain stems from a study of cytomegalovirus exposure and HLA in healthy donors. Study results and limitations: HLA alleles showed associations with 16,951 TCR beta sequences in a later analysis, at a 0.05 false discovery rate. Among TCR beta chains of equal frequency, HLA-associated ones were more clonally expanded in a later analysis. Most TCR sequences showed up rarely, but some public TCRs showed up in many donors.

PCR amplification relied on 60 Vbeta primers (plus 13 Jbeta primers). Clones were read by immunoSEQ multiplex PCR, and TCRdb kept only the in-frame ones, dropping some. The table includes about 130,000 clones, about three quarters detected once. Note on this clone: Its antigen is undetermined.

V lost 2 bases to trimming and J lost 5 bases, with 6 bases between them. CDR1 and CDR2 (germline): LNHDA, SQIVND (reference sequence). CDR3 size: 12 residues. The material sequenced was PBMCs. The TCR was taken from a male donor in good health and CMV-seronegative. The chain recombines TRBV19 with TRBJ2-5; D uncertain. The CDR3 spells CASSIREETQYF. CDR3 DNA sequence: TGTGCCAGTAGTATAAGAGAGGAGACCCAGTACTTC.